A single sample is the source of the 17 T cell receptor beta chains below, sequenced in a study of OX40 agonist ivuxolimab in advanced cancers. Some clones are missing from TCRdb's copy, which holds only in-frame ones; the method was immunoSEQ multiplex PCR. The sample has tens of thousands of clones; about 86% are singletons. The sample here was CD4+ or CD8+ T cells sorted from blood, taken in a trial of the OX40 agonist ivuxolimab. These TCRs come from an adult with an advanced solid tumor such as melanoma, head and neck, liver or kidney cancer.

The chain carries TRBV28 and TRBJ1-6; D not resolved. The germline CDR1 and CDR2 sequences are MDHEN and SYDVKM. The CDR3 is 15 amino acids. The V end was cut by 7 bases, the J end by 18 bases, with 28 bases between. The CDR3 region is CASTRDGSPLRKYHF. CDR3 bases: TGTGCCAGCACCCGTGATGGATCTCCGCTTAGAAAATACCACTTT.

The chain employs TRBV5-1 and TRBJ2-2; 11 nucleotides line up with TRBD2. This CDR3 is built from 15 residues. Losses at the gene ends were 4 bases for V and 5 bases for J; bases not matched to a gene: 4. CDR1 is SGHRS and CDR2 is YFSETQ in the germline V gene. The CDR3 region is CASSPTSGSTGELFF. Written as DNA, the CDR3 is TGCGCCAGCAGCCCAACTAGCGGGAGTACCGGGGAGCTGTTTTTT.

The genes are TRBV4-3 and TRBJ2-3; 8 bases align to TRBD2. J gave up 0 bases and V 0 bases, and 2 bases lay outside the gene matches. Germline CDR1 LGHNA, CDR2 YSLEER. The CDR3 has 16 residues. CDR3 DNA: TGCGCCAGCAGCCAAGAGCCTAGCGGGAGCACAGATACGCAGTATTTT. The encoded protein is CASSQEPSGSTDTQYF.

This clone came up once. This rearrangement joins TRBV25-1 to TRBJ2-3; D is uncertain. Trimming took 9 bases from V and 3 from J, leaving 13 bases between them. Germline assignment: CDR1 MGHDK and CDR2 SYGVNS. This CDR3 region has 13 residues. CDR3 DNA: TGTGCCAGAAACGACCGATTTACAGATACGCAGTATTTT. This codes for CARNDRFTDTQYF.

The chain carries TRBV5-5 and TRBJ1-5; D is uncertain. Germline lookup yields CDR1 SGHKS and CDR2 YYEKEE (reference sequence). The CDR3 contains 14 residues. Trimming removed 2 bases at V and 8 bases at J, with 14 bases between. The chain's CDR3 is CASSLTREREPQHF. The CDR3 coding sequence is TGTGCCAGCAGCTTAACAAGAGAAAGGGAGCCCCAGCATTTT.

The genes are TRBV2 and TRBJ2-4; the match to TRBD2 covers 7 bases. The CDR3 spans 16 residues. Per the germline V gene, CDR1 is SNHLY and CDR2 is FYNNEI. J gave up 0 bases and V 3 bases, and 5 bases lay outside the gene matches. The CDR3 sequence is CASSEERGLAKNIQYF. The DNA of the CDR3 is TGTGCCAGCAGTGAGGAGCGGGGTCTAGCCAAAAACATTCAGTACTTC.

The CDR3 loop is CASSVGPDVETQYF. CDR3 sequence (DNA): TGTGCCAGCAGCGTAGGCCCTGACGTGGAGACCCAGTACTTC. This chain connects TRBV9 to TRBJ2-5; D is undetermined. The CDR3 runs to 14 residues. V shed 0 bases and J shed 5 bases, with 11 bases lying between them. Germline V lookup: CDR1 SGDLS, CDR2 YYNGEE.

The chain employs TRBV5-1 and TRBJ2-7; D might be TRBD1 (7 bases). The CDR3 is 15 amino acids. Trimming stripped 3 bases from V and 5 bases from J, with 18 bases between. From germline, CDR1 is SGHRS and CDR2 YFSETQ. In nucleotides, the CDR3 is TGCGCCAGCAGCTATGCCGACAGGGAGGTTGACGAGCAGTACTTC. This encodes CASSYADREVDEQYF.

The chain uses TRBV27 and TRBJ2-1; no definite D call. The CDR3 sequence is 12 residues long. CDR1 is MNHEY and CDR2 is SMNVEV in the germline V gene (reference sequence). The V gene lost 3 bases and the J gene lost 7 bases, with 7 bases spanning the gap. The CDR3 spells CASSFYPNEQFF. The CDR3 DNA follows: TGTGCCAGCAGTTTTTACCCGAATGAGCAGTTCTTC.

The chain combines TRBV2 with TRBJ2-3; D perhaps matches TRBD2 (5 bases). This CDR3 is 14 amino acids long. Germline V gives CDR1 SNHLY, CDR2 FYNNEI. The germline V and J ends were trimmed by 6 bases and 5 bases, with 15 bases remaining between them. The CDR3 DNA follows: TGTGCCAGCAGAACGGGATCTCGAGGAGATACGCAGTATTTT. Its protein is CASRTGSRGDTQYF.

This clone came up once. V is TRBV4-1 and J is TRBJ2-2; D not certain. V lost 3 bases to trimming and J lost 3 bases, with 14 bases between them. Looked up from germline, CDR1 is MGHRA and CDR2 is YSYEKL. The CDR3 has 16 amino acids. The DNA for the CDR3 is TGCGCCAGCAGCCAGTTCGAGAGTGCGGACACCGGGGAGCTGTTTTTT. Translation: CASSQFESADTGELFF.

V and J are TRBV2 and TRBJ2-5; TRBD1 or TRBD2 may be the D gene (5 bases each). Germline V gene lookup returns CDR1 SNHLY and CDR2 FYNNEI. CDR3 length: 14 amino acids. Between the trimmed V and J ends, which lost 7 bases and 3 bases, there was a span of 15 bases. This chain's CDR3 is CASMTTLGEETQYF. The CDR3 nucleotides are TGTGCCAGCATGACTACCTTAGGGGAAGAGACCCAGTACTTC.

V usage is TRBV6-5 and J usage is TRBJ2-1; D may be TRBD1 or TRBD2 (7 bases each). The V gene lost 5 bases and the J gene lost 10 bases, with 18 bases spanning the gap. Germline V gene data show CDR1 as MNHEY and CDR2 as SVGAGI. This CDR3 spans 14 amino acids. The CDR3 sequence is CASSEGASGLEQFF. CDR3 coding DNA: TGTGCCAGCAGTGAGGGGGCCTCGGGACTAGAGCAGTTCTTC.

This clone was recorded only once. The V gene is TRBV18, the J gene TRBJ1-2; no clear D. The V end lost 2 bases, the J end lost 0 bases, and 10 bases lay between the germline ends. Per germline, CDR1 KGHSH and CDR2 LQKENI. There are 15 residues in the CDR3. In nucleotides, the CDR3 is TGTGCCAGCTCACCAAGTCTTGAGGCTAACTATGGCTACACCTTC. It yields the protein CASSPSLEANYGYTF.

The rearrangement joins TRBV6-1 to TRBJ2-2, with D perhaps matching TRBD1 or TRBD2 (5 bases each). V lost 6 bases and J 1 base, leaving 9 bases between the germline ends. CDR1 is MNHNS and CDR2 is SASEGT in the germline V gene. This CDR3 has 14 amino acids. The chain's CDR3 is CASSWGMNTGELFF. CDR3 DNA sequence: TGTGCCAGCAGCTGGGGGATGAACACCGGGGAGCTGTTTTTT.

V usage is TRBV19 and J usage is TRBJ2-4; possibly TRBD2 for D (6 bases). This CDR3 region has 16 residues. V was trimmed by 3 bases and J by 0 bases, leaving 12 bases between them. The germline CDR1 and CDR2 sequences are LNHDA and SQIVND (reference sequence). The CDR3 protein is CASSMGGTLAKNIQYF. The CDR3 DNA reads as TGTGCCAGTAGTATGGGCGGGACCCTAGCCAAAAACATTCAGTACTTC.

V is TRBV7-2 and J is TRBJ2-7, with 8 bases matching TRBD2. The CDR3 loop spans 16 amino acids. The trim removed 2 bases at V and 2 bases at J, leaving 8 bases unmatched. The germline CDR1 and CDR2 sequences are SGHTA and FQGNSA. CDR3 nucleotide sequence: TGTGCCAGCAGCTTATACCCGGGACTAGGGACCTACGAGCAGTACTTC. Protein: CASSLYPGLGTYEQYF.